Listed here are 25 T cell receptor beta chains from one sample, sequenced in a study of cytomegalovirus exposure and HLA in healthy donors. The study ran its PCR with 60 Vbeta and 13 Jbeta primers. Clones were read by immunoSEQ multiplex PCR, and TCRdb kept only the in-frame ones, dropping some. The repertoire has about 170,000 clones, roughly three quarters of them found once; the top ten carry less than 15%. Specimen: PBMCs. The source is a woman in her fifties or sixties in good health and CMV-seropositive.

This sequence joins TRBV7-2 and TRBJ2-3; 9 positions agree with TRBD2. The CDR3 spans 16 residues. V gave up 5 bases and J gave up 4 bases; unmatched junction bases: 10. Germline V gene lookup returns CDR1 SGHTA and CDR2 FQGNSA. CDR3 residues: CASSPGAGGRADTQYF. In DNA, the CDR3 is TGTGCCAGCAGCCCAGGGGCGGGGGGGCGGGCAGATACGCAGTATTTT.

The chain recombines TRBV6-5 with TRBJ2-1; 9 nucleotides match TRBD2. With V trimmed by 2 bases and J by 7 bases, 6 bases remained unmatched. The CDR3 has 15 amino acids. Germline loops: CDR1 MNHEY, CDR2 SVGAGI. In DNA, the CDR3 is TGTGCCAGCAGTTACCGTCTAGCGGGGAGGAATGAGCAGTTCTTC. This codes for CASSYRLAGRNEQFF.

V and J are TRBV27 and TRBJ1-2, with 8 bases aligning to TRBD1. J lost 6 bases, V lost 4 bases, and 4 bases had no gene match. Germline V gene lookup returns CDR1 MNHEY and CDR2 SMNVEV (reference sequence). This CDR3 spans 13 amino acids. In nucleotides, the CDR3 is TGTGCCAGCAGTTCGCAGGGGGCCCATGGCTACACCTTC. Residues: CASSSQGAHGYTF.

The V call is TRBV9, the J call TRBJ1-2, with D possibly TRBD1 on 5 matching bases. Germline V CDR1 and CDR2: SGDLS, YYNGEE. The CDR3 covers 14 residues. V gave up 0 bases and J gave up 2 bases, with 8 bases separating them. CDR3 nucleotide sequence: TGTGCCAGCAGCGTAGAATCAGGGAACTATGGCTACACCTTC. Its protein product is CASSVESGNYGYTF.

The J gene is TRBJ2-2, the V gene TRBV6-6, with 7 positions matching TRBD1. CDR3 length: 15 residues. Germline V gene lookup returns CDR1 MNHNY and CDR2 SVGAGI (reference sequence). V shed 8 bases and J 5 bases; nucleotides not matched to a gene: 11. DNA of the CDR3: TGTGCCAGCGGGACAGCCACATTGGGGACCGGGGAGCTGTTTTTT. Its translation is CASGTATLGTGELFF.

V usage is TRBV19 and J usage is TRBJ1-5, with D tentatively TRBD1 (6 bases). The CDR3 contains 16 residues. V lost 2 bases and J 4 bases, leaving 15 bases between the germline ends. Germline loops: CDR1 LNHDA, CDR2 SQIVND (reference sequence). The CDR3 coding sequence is TGTGCCAGTAGTATATCCGGGACATTAGCAAATCAGCCCCAGCATTTT. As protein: CASSISGTLANQPQHF. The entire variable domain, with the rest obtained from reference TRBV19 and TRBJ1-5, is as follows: DGGITQSPKYLFRKEGQNVTLSCEQNLNHDAMYWYRQDPGQGLRLIYYSQIVNDFQKGDIAEGYSVSREKKESFPLTVTSAQKNPTAFYLCASSISGTLANQPQHFGDGTRLSIL.

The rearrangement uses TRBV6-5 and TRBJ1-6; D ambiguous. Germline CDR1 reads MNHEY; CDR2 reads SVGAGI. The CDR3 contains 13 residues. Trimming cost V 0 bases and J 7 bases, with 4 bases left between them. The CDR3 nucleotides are TGTGCCAGCAGTTACTCGGAGAATTCACCCCTCCACTTT. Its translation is CASSYSENSPLHF.

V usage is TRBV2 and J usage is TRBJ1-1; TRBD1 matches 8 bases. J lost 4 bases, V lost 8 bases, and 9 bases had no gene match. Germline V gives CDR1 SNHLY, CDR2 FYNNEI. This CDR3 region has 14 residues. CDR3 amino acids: CASGLTGAPTEAFF. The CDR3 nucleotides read TGTGCCAGCGGCCTGACAGGGGCGCCCACTGAAGCTTTCTTT.

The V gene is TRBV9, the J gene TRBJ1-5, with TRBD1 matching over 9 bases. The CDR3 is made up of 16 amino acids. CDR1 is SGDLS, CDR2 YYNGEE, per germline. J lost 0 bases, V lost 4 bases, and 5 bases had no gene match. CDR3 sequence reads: CASSSGQGSSNQPQHF. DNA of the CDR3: TGTGCCAGCAGCTCAGGACAGGGGAGTAGCAATCAGCCCCAGCATTTT.

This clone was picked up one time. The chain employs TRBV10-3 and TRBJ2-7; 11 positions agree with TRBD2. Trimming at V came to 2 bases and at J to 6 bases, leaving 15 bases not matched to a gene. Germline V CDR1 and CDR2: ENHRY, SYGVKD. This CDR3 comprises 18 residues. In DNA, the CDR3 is TGTGCCATCAGTGAGAGGTTTAGCGGGGGGGCAGGGGCCAGCGAGCAGTACTTC. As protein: CAISERFSGGAGASEQYF.

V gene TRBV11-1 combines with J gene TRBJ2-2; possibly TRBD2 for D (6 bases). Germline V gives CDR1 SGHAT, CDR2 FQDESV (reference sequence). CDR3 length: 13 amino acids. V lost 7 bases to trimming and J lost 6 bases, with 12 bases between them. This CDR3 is CASIADGSGELFF. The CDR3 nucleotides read TGTGCCAGCATAGCGGATGGGTCCGGGGAGCTGTTTTTT.

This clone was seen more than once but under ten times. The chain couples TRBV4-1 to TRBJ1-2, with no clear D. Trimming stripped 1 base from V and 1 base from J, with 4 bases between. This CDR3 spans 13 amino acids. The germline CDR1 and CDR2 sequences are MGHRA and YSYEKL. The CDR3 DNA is TGCGCCAGCAGCCAAGCGGTTAACTATGGCTACACCTTC. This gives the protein CASSQAVNYGYTF.

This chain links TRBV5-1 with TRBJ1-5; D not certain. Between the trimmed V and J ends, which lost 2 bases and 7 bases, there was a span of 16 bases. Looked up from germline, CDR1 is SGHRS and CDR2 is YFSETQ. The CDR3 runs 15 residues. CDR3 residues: CASSFDHGEGQPQHF. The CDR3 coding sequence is TGCGCCAGCAGCTTCGACCACGGGGAGGGCCAGCCCCAGCATTTT.

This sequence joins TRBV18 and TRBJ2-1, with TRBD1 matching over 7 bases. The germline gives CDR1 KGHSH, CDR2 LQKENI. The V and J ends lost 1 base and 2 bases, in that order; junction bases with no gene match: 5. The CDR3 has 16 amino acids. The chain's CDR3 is CASSPQRQGAYNEQFF. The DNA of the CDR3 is TGTGCCAGCTCACCACAACGCCAGGGGGCCTACAATGAGCAGTTCTTC. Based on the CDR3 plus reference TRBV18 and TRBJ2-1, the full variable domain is NAGVMQNPRHLVRRRGQEARLRCSPMKGHSHVYWYRQLPEEGLKFMVYLQKENIIDESGMPKERFSAEFPKEGPSILRIQQVVRGDSAAYFCASSPQRQGAYNEQFFGPGTRLTVL.

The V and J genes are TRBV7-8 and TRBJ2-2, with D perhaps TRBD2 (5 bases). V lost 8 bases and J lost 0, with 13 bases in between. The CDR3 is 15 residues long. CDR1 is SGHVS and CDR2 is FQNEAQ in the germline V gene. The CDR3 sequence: CASGETGTNTGELFF. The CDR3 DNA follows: TGTGCCAGCGGGGAGACGGGGACGAACACCGGGGAGCTGTTTTTT.

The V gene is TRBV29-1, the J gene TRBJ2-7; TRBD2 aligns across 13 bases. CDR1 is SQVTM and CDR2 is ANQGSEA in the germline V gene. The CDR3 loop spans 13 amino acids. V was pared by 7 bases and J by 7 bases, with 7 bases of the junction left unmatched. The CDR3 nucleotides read TGCAGCGCTCTGGGACTAGCGGGGACTGAGCAGTACTTC. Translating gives CSALGLAGTEQYF.

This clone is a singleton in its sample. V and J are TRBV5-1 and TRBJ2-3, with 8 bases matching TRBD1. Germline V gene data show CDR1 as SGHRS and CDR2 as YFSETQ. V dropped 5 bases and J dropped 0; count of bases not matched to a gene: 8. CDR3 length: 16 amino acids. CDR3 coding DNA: TGCGCCAGCAGACCCGGACAGGGAAGAAGCACAGATACGCAGTATTTT. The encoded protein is CASRPGQGRSTDTQYF.

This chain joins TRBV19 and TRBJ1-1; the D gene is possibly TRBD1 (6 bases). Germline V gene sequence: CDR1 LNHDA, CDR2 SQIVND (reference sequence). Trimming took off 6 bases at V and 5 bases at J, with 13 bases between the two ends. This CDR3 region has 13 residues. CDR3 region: CASRTGVRTEAFF. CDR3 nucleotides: TGTGCCAGTAGGACAGGTGTTCGGACTGAAGCTTTCTTT.

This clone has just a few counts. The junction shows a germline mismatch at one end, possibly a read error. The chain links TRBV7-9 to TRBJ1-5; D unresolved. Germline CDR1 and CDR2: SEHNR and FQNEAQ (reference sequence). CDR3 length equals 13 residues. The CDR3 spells CSSSLGVNQPQHF. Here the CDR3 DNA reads TGTTCCAGCAGCTTAGGAGTAAATCAGCCCCAGCATTTT.

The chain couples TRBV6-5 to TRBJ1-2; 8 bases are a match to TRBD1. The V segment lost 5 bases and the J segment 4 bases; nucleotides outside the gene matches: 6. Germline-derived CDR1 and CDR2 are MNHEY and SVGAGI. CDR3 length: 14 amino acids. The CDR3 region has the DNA TGTGCCAGCAGTGCATTTACAGGGGGCTATGGCTACACCTTC. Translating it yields CASSAFTGGYGYTF.

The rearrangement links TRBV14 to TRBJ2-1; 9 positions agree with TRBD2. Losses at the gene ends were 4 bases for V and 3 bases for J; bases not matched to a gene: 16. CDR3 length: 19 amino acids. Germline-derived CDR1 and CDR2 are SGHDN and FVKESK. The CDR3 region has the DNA TGTGCCAGCAGCCCCAATGTCGATAGCGGGGGCGAGCACTACAATGAGCAGTTCTTC. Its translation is CASSPNVDSGGEHYNEQFF.

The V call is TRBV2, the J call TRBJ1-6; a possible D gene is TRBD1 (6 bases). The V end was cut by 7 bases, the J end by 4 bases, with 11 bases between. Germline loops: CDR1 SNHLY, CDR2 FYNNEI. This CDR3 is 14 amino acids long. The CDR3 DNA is TGTGCCAGCATCGAGCAGGGGTATAATTCACCCCTCCACTTT. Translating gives CASIEQGYNSPLHF.

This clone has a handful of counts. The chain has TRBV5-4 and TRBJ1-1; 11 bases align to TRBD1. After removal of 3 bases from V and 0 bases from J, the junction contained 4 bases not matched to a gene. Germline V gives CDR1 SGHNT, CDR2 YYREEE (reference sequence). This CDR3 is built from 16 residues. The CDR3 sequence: CASSSGQGVVNTEAFF. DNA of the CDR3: TGTGCCAGCAGCTCGGGACAGGGGGTAGTGAACACTGAAGCTTTCTTT.

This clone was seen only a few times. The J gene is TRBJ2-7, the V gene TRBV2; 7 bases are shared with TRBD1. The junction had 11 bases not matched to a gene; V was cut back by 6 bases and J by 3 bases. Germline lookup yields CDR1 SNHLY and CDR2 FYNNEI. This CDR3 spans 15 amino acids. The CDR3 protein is CASRADRVSSYEQYF. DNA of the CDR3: TGTGCCAGCAGGGCCGACAGGGTCTCCAGCTACGAGCAGTACTTC.

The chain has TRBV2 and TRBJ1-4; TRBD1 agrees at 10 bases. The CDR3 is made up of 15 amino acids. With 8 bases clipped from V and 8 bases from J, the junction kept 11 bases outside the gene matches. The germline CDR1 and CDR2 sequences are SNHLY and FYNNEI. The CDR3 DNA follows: TGTGCCAGCCGAGACAGGGGGCGGTTATACGAAAAACTGTTTTTT. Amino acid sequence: CASRDRGRLYEKLFF.